This T cell receptor beta chain came from a study of cytomegalovirus exposure and HLA in healthy donors. The ends lost 2 bases at V and 3 bases at J; junction bases unmatched: 10. The CDR3 totals 18 residues. Germline loops: CDR1 LNHDA, CDR2 SQIVND (reference sequence). This clone was seen once. The PCR ran on 60 Vbeta and 13 Jbeta primers. Only in-frame clones appear in the TCRdb table, and some are missing; sequencing was by immunoSEQ multiplex PCR. The table records 150,000 to 200,000 clones, around 83% of them present only once. The source material was PBMCs. The chain recombines TRBV19 with TRBJ1-5; 10 bases agree with TRBD1. This receptor was identified in a woman between 50 and 59 years old in good health and CMV-seropositive. CDR3 region: CASSIRGPGQGSNQPQHF. In nucleotides, the CDR3 is TGTGCCAGTAGTATAAGAGGGCCGGGACAGGGGTCCAATCAGCCCCAGCATTTT.